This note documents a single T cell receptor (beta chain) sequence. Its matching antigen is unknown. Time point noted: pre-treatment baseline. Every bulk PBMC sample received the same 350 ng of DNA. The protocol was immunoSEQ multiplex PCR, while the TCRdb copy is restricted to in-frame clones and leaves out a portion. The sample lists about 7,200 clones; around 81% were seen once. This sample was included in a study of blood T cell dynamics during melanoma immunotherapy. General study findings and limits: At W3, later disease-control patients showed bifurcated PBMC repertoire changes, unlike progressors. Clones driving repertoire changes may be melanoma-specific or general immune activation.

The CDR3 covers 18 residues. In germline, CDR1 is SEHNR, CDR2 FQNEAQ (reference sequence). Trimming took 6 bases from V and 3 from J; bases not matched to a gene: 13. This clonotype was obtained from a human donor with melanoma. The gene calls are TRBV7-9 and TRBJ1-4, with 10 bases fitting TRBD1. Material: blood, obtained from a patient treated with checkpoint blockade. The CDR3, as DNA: TGTGCCAGCAGTTCCCTGACAGGGGGCGCGAGGCCTAATGAAAAACTGTTTTTT. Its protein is CASSSLTGGARPNEKLFF. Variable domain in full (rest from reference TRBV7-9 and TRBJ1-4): DTGVSQNPRHKITKRGQNVTFRCDPISEHNRLYWYRQTLGQGPEFLTYFQNEAQLEKSRLLSDRFSAERPKGSFSTLEIQRTEQGDSAMYLCASSSLTGGARPNEKLFFGSGTQLSVL.